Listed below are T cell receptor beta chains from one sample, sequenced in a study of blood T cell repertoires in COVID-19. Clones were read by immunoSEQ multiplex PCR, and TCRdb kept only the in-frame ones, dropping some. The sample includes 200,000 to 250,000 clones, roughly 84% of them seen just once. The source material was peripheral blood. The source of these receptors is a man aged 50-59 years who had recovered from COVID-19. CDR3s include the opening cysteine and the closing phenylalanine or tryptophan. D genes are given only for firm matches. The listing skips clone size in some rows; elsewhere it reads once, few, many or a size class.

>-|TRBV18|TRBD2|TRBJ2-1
TGTGCCAGCTCACCCCAGCGGGGTCCCTACAATGAGCAGTTCTTC
CASSPQRGPYNEQFF
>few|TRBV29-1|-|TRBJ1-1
TGCAGCGTTGAAGCCCTCAAGGCGGGCACTGAAGCTTTCTTT
CSVEALKAGTEAFF
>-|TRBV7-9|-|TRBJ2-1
TGTGCCAGCAGCTTAGGGCTAGTGAACAATGAGCAGTTCTTC
CASSLGLVNNEQFF
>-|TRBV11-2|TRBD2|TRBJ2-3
TGTGCCAGCCAGCGGGAAGTGAACACAGATACGCAGTATTTT
CASQREVNTDTQYF
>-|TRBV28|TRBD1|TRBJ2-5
TGTGCCAGCAGTTTTAAGGACAGGAGACAAGAGACCCAGTACTTC
CASSFKDRRQETQYF
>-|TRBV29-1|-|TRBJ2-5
TGCAGCGCCTACCGACAGGGGAGGGGAGAGACCCAGTACTTC
CSAYRQGRGETQYF
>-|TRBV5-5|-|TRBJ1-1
TGTGCCAGCAGCTTGGACAGGGTCATGAACACTGAAGCTTTCTTT
CASSLDRVMNTEAFF
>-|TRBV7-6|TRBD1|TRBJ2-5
TGTGCCAGCAGCTTAAGTCTTAGGACAGGGGGCCAAGAGACCCAGTACTTC
CASSLSLRTGGQETQYF
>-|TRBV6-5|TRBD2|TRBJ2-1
TGTGCCAGCAGTTACCTAGCGGGAGTGGGTAATGAGCAGTTCTTC
CASSYLAGVGNEQFF
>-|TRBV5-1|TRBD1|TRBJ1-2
TGCGCCAGCAGCTTGGAGTTACAGGGGAACTATGGCTACACCTTC
CASSLELQGNYGYTF
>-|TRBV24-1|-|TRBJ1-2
TGTGCCACCAGTGATCGATCCTCCGGTGGGAGGCGGAGTGGCTACACCTTC
CATSDRSSGGRRSGYTF
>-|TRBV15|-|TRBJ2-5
TGTGCCACCAGCAGAGATCGGGGGAGTGAGACCCAGTACTTC
CATSRDRGSETQYF
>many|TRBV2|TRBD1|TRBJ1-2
TGTGCCAGCAGTCGAACCCCAGGGGGACGAGACTATGGCTACACCTTC
CASSRTPGGRDYGYTF
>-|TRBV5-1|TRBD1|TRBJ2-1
TGCGCCAGCAGCTTGGCCACCGGGACAGGCATCAATGAGCAGTTCTTC
CASSLATGTGINEQFF
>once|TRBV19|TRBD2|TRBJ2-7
TGTGCCAGTAGAACTTCTAGCGGGAGGTCCCACGAGCAGTACTTC
CASRTSSGRSHEQYF
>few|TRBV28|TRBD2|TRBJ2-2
TGTGCCAGCAGTTTATTTGTTAGCGGGAGGGCCGGGGAGCTGTTTTTT
CASSLFVSGRAGELFF
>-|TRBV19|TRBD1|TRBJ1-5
TGTGCCAGTAGGGTGACAGGGAATAGCAATCAGCCCCAGCATTTT
CASRVTGNSNQPQHF
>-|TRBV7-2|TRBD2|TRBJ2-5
TGTGCCAGCAGGCTAGGCCCAGCGGGAGGGGAGACCCAGTACTTC
CASRLGPAGGETQYF
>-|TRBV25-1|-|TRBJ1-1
TGTGCCAGCACTAGACAGGAGAACACTGAAGCTTTCTTT
CASTRQENTEAFF
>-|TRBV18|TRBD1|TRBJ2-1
TGTGCCAGCTCACCTTCCGGGACAGGGGGCTCCTACAATGAGCAGTTCTTC
CASSPSGTGGSYNEQFF
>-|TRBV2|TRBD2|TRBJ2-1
TGTGCCAGCAGTGAAGGAGTGTCTAGGAGAGGGACTAGCGGGAGGGCCGGCAATGAGCAGTTCTTC
CASSEGVSRRGTSGRAGNEQFF
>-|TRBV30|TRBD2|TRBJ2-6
TGTGCCTGGGTAAGACCGGGACTAGCGGTATTGTCTGGGGCCAACGTCCTGACTTTC
CAWVRPGLAVLSGANVLTF
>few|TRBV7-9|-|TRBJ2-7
TGTGCCAGCAGCTCCCCTTTTGAGGACACCCGGGACGAGCAGTACTTC
CASSSPFEDTRDEQYF
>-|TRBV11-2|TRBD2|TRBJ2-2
TGTGCCAGCAGTTCACTAGCGGGAGTGGTCGGGGAGCTGTTTTTT
CASSSLAGVVGELFF
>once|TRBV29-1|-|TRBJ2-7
TGCAGCGTTCGGCAGGCCCACGAGCAGTACTTC
CSVRQAHEQYF
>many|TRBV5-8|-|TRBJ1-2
TGTGCCAGCAGCTTTAGTAGTAGCTATGGCTACACCTTC
CASSFSSSYGYTF
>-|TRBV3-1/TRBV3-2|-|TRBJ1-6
TGTGCCAGCACCCGACAGACTCCCTATAATTCACCCCTCCACTTT
CASTRQTPYNSPLHF
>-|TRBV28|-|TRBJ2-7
TGTGCCAGCAGTTTGATGGGGGCAGAGCTTTCCTACGAGCAGTACTTC
CASSLMGAELSYEQYF
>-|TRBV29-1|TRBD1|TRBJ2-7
TGCAGCGTCGAGGGACAGGGGACCTCCTACGAGCAGTACTTC
CSVEGQGTSYEQYF
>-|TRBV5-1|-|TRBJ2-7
TGCGCCAGCAGCTTAGACTACGGAAACGAGCAGTACTTC
CASSLDYGNEQYF
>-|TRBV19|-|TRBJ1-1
TGTGCCAGTAGTACCGGGGGTAGACCCGAAGCTTTCTTT
CASSTGGRPEAFF
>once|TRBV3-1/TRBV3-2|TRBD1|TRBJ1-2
TGTGCCAGCAGGGGACAGCGGACTTATGGCTACACCTTC
CASRGQRTYGYTF
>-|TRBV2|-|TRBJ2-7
TGTGCCAGCAGTAGTAGCGGATCTTATCAGTACTTC
CASSSSGSYQYF
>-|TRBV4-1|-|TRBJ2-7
TGCGCCAGCAGCCAAGATCGCGGGGGCCGCTACGAGCAGTACTTC
CASSQDRGGRYEQYF
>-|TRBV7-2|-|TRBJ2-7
TGTGCCAGCAGCCAGTCGAGCCAGGGCTACGAGCAGTACTTC
CASSQSSQGYEQYF
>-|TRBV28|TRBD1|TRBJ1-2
TGTGCCAGCAGTTCACAGGGGGTCTATGGCTACACCTTC
CASSSQGVYGYTF
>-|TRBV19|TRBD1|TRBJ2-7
TGTGCCAGTAGCCTGACAGGGTTCGGCTACGAGCAGTACTTC
CASSLTGFGYEQYF
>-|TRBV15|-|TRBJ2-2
TGTGCCACCAGCAGAGGGGCAGGGGGGAACGAGGAGCTGTTTTTT
CATSRGAGGNEELFF
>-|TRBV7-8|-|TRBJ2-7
TGTGCCAGCAGCCGACAGGAGACAGGACCCTACGAGCAGTACTTC
CASSRQETGPYEQYF
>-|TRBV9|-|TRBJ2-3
TGTGCCAGCAGCTTCCGACTGGCCACAGATACGCAGTATTTT
CASSFRLATDTQYF
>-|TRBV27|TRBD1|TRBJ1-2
TGTGCCAGCAGTTTCCGGACAGGGTTGGAAGGCTACACCTTC
CASSFRTGLEGYTF
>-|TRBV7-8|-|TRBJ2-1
TGTGCCAGCAGCTCGGATAGCCTCTCCTACAATGAGCAGTTCTTC
CASSSDSLSYNEQFF
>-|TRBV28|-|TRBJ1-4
TGTGCCACCGGGGAGGGTGAAAAACTGTTTTTT
CATGEGEKLFF
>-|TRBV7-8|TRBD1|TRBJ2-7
TGTGCCAGCAGCTCCAGACCCGACGGGACAGTGGCCTACGAGCAGTACTTC
CASSSRPDGTVAYEQYF
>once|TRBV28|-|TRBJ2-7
TGTGCCAGCACCACCAAGTCTGGAGGGCCCTACGAGCAGTACTTC
CASTTKSGGPYEQYF
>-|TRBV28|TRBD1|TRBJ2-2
TGTGCCAGCAGTTTACCGGGGACAGCCGAGGGCGGGGAGCTGTTTTTT
CASSLPGTAEGGELFF
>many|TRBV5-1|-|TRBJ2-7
TGCGCCAGCAGCTTGGTGGGGGGCTACGAGCAGTACTTC
CASSLVGGYEQYF
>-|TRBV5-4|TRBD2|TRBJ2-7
TGTGCCAGCAGCCAAGGACTAGCCGATACCTACGAGCAGTACTTC
CASSQGLADTYEQYF
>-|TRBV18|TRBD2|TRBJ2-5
TGTGCCAGCTCTTACACTGGGAGGGGAGAGACCCAGTACTTC
CASSYTGRGETQYF
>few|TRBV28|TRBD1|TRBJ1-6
TGTGCCAGCAGCCGCGGGACAGTTAATTCACCCCTCCACTTT
CASSRGTVNSPLHF
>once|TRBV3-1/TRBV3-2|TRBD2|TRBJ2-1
TGTGCCAGCAGCCAAGGGACTAGCGGGATCTATGAGCAGTTCTTC
CASSQGTSGIYEQFF
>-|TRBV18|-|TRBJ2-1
TGTGCCAGCTCACCATCGGCCTACAATGAGCAGTTCTTC
CASSPSAYNEQFF
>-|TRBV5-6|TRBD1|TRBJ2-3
TGTGCCAGCAGCTTGGCCTGGGACAGGGCGCGGTCCACAGATACGCAGTATTTT
CASSLAWDRARSTDTQYF
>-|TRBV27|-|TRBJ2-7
TGTGCCAGCAGTAATTACAGGGATTGGTACTTC
CASSNYRDWYF
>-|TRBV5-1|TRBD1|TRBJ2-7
TGCGCCAGCAGCCCCTTCGGGGACAGGGGTTATTACGAGCAGTACTTC
CASSPFGDRGYYEQYF
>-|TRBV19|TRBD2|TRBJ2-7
TGTGCCAGTAGTGAACCGGGACTAGGTCACTACGAGCAGTACTTC
CASSEPGLGHYEQYF
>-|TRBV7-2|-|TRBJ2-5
TGTGCCAGCAGCCGCGCCAGGGAATTGGAGACCCAGTACTTC
CASSRARELETQYF
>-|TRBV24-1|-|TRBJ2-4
TGTGCCACCATAAGGGGCGACATTCAGTACTTC
CATIRGDIQYF